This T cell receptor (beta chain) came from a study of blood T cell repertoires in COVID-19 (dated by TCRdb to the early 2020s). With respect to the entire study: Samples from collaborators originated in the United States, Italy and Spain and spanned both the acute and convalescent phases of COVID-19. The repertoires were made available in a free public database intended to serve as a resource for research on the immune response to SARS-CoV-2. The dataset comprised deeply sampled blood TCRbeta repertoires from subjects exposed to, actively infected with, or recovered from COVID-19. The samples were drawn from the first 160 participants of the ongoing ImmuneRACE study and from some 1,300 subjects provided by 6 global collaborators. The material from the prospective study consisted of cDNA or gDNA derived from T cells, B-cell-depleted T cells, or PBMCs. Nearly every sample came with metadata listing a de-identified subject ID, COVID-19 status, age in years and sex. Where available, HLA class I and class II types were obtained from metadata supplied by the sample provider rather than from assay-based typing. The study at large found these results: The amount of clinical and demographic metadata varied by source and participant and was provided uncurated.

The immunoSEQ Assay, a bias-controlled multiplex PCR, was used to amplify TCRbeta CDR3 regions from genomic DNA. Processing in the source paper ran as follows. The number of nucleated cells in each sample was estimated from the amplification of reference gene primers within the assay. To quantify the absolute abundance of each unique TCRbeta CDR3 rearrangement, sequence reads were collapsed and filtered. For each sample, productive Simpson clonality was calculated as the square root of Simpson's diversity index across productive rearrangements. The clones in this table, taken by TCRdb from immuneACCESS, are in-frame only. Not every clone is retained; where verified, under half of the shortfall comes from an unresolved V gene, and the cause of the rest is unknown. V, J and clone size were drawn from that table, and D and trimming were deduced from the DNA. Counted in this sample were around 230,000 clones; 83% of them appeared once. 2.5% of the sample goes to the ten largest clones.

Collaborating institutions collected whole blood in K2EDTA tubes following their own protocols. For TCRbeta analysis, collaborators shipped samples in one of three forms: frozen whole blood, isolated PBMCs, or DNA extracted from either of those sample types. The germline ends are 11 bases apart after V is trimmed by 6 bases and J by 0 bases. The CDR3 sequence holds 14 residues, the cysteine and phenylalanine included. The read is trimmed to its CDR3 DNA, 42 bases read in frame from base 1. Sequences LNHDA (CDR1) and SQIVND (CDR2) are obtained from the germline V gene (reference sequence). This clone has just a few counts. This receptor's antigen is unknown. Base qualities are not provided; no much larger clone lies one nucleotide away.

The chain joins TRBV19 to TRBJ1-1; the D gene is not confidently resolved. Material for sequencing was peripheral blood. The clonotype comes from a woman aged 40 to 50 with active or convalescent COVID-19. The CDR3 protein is CASSPETLNTEAFF. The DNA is TGTGCCAGTAGCCCGGAGACTTTGAACACTGAAGCTTTCTTT.